This T cell receptor (beta chain) was recorded in a study of Graves' ophthalmopathy and Graves' hyperthyroidism. Background on the study: Hyperthyroidism qualified as stable when ophthalmopathy did not develop within 18 months of follow-up.

Excluded: other autoimmune disease, uncontrolled infection, pregnancy or lactation. For repertoire sequencing, the TCR beta CDR3 regions were amplified from RNA transcripts. HTBI primers primed a first-round RT-PCR, and a second-round multiplex PCR followed. TCRdb analysed the multiplex PCR reads with MiXCR anew, one entry per CDR3 protein. The profile covers a few hundred thousand distinct CDR3 sequences, with under 45% appearing a single time and 4% to 5% taken by the ten largest. General study findings and limits: The model flagged ophthalmopathy progression at roughly 71% sensitivity and roughly 72% specificity. Also, most clonotypes expanded in the thyroid above 0.001 frequency appeared in blood.

This clonotype was observed many times. Its target is not known. CDR3 length: 14 residues. Germline CDR1 is SGHRS and CDR2 is YFSETQ. V dropped 4 bases and J dropped 5 bases, with 15 bases sitting between them. The source of this sequence is an adult man with Graves' hyperthyroidism. The material sequenced was peripheral blood or thyroid tissue (not recorded which). The rearrangement joins TRBV5-1 to TRBJ1-1, with TRBD1 as a possible D gene (5 bases). The CDR3 bases are TGCGCCAGCAGCACCACAGGCCCTGGGACTGAAGCTTTCTTT. Translation: CASSTTGPGTEAFF.